These T cell receptor beta chains were read from a single sample in a study of CD8 T cells in ankylosing spondylitis. Each CDR3 protein is one row after TCRdb ran MiXCR on the 5' RACE reads. Altogether about 340,000 distinct CDR3 sequences are present, roughly 15% being singletons, with the ten largest covering approximately 0.99%. The sample comprised blood, either unsorted or a sorted T cell fraction (not recorded which). The receptors were sampled from a male donor with ankylosing spondylitis or in good health (not recorded which). Both conserved end residues are part of each CDR3. Each record gives: CDR3 length, V gene, clone size, D gene, J gene, CDR3 protein, CDR3 DNA. The D gene is left open where the match is weak. Clone size is shown for a subset of rows, as once, few, many or a class of expanded clone.

cdr3_length: 16
v_call: TRBV5-5
clone_size: few
d_call: -
j_call: TRBJ1-3
cdr3_aa: CASSYNKDGLGNTIYF
cdr3_nt: TGTGCCAGCAGCTATAACAAGGACGGGTTGGGAAACACCATATATTTT

cdr3_length: 14
v_call: TRBV7-6
clone_size: -
d_call: -
j_call: TRBJ2-7
cdr3_aa: CASSLAATSYEQYF
cdr3_nt: TGTGCCAGCAGCTTAGCGGCGACCTCCTACGAGCAGTACTTC

cdr3_length: 15
v_call: TRBV2
clone_size: -
d_call: -
j_call: TRBJ2-5
cdr3_aa: CASSGGSQGRRTQYF
cdr3_nt: TGTGCCAGCAGTGGGGGTAGCCAGGGGCGAAGGACCCAGTACTTC

cdr3_length: 14
v_call: TRBV20-1
clone_size: few
d_call: TRBD1
j_call: TRBJ2-1
cdr3_aa: CSAADRGITNEQFF
cdr3_nt: TGCAGTGCCGCGGACAGGGGGATCACCAATGAGCAGTTCTTC

cdr3_length: 16
v_call: TRBV5-1
clone_size: few
d_call: -
j_call: TRBJ1-2
cdr3_aa: CASSLGSIGPSGGYTF
cdr3_nt: TGCGCCAGCAGCTTGGGCAGCATAGGCCCTTCGGGTGGCTACACCTTC

cdr3_length: 13
v_call: TRBV14
clone_size: -
d_call: -
j_call: TRBJ2-1
cdr3_aa: CASSQAGGNEQFF
cdr3_nt: TGTGCCAGCAGCCAAGCAGGGGGGAATGAGCAGTTCTTC

cdr3_length: 17
v_call: TRBV12-3/TRBV12-4
clone_size: -
d_call: TRBD2
j_call: TRBJ2-3
cdr3_aa: CASSPRGGLEVPDTQYF
cdr3_nt: TGTGCCAGCAGTCCGAGGGGGGGACTAGAGGTTCCAGATACGCAGTATTTT

cdr3_length: 16
v_call: TRBV4-1
clone_size: -
d_call: TRBD1
j_call: TRBJ2-3
cdr3_aa: CASSQAHRDSLSTQYF
cdr3_nt: TGCGCCAGCAGCCAAGCCCACCGGGACAGCCTTAGCACGCAGTATTTT

cdr3_length: 16
v_call: TRBV6-5
clone_size: -
d_call: -
j_call: TRBJ2-7
cdr3_aa: CASSYSMPAAAYEQYF
cdr3_nt: TGTGCCAGCAGTTACTCGATGCCAGCGGCGGCCTACGAGCAGTACTTC

cdr3_length: 12
v_call: TRBV20-1
clone_size: few
d_call: -
j_call: TRBJ2-4
cdr3_aa: CSAAVGRNIQYF
cdr3_nt: TGCAGTGCTGCGGTCGGGAGAAACATTCAGTACTTC

cdr3_length: 17
v_call: TRBV20-1
clone_size: -
d_call: -
j_call: TRBJ2-1
cdr3_aa: CSARGPQKGSSYNEQFF
cdr3_nt: TGCAGTGCTAGAGGGCCCCAAAAAGGGAGCTCCTACAATGAGCAGTTCTTC

cdr3_length: 15
v_call: TRBV7-9
clone_size: -
d_call: -
j_call: TRBJ2-3
cdr3_aa: CASAPGVAGTDTQYF
cdr3_nt: TGTGCCAGTGCCCCGGGGGTAGCGGGCACAGATACGCAGTATTTT

cdr3_length: 11
v_call: TRBV29-1
clone_size: -
d_call: -
j_call: TRBJ1-2
cdr3_aa: CSVGENYGYTF
cdr3_nt: TGCAGCGTTGGTGAGAACTATGGCTACACCTTC

cdr3_length: 13
v_call: TRBV5-1
clone_size: few
d_call: -
j_call: TRBJ1-1
cdr3_aa: CASSVDDNTEAFF
cdr3_nt: TGCGCCAGCAGCGTGGACGATAACACTGAAGCTTTCTTT

cdr3_length: 12
v_call: TRBV7-2
clone_size: few
d_call: -
j_call: TRBJ2-7
cdr3_aa: CASSLRRYEQYF
cdr3_nt: TGTGCCAGCAGCCTACGGCGCTACGAGCAGTACTTC

cdr3_length: 11
v_call: TRBV20-1
clone_size: -
d_call: TRBD2
j_call: TRBJ2-1
cdr3_aa: CSARQGLDGLF
cdr3_nt: TGCAGTGCTAGACAGGGACTAGATGGACTCTTC

cdr3_length: 15
v_call: TRBV11-2
clone_size: many
d_call: -
j_call: TRBJ2-2
cdr3_aa: CASSLILSNTGELFF
cdr3_nt: TGTGCCAGCAGCTTAATATTGTCAAACACCGGGGAGCTGTTTTTT

cdr3_length: 14
v_call: TRBV10-1
clone_size: -
d_call: -
j_call: TRBJ2-7
cdr3_aa: CASSGGTFPYEQYF
cdr3_nt: TGCGCCAGCAGTGGGGGGACTTTTCCCTACGAGCAGTACTTC

cdr3_length: 13
v_call: TRBV7-9
clone_size: -
d_call: TRBD2
j_call: TRBJ2-1
cdr3_aa: CASSWTSANEQFF
cdr3_nt: TGTGCCAGCAGCTGGACTAGCGCCAATGAGCAGTTCTTC

cdr3_length: 13
v_call: TRBV12-3/TRBV12-4
clone_size: few
d_call: -
j_call: TRBJ2-6
cdr3_aa: CASNRPGANVLTF
cdr3_nt: TGTGCCAGCAACCGGCCAGGGGCCAACGTCCTGACTTTC

cdr3_length: 13
v_call: TRBV3-1
clone_size: -
d_call: -
j_call: TRBJ2-2
cdr3_aa: CASSPVGGGELFF
cdr3_nt: TGTGCCAGCAGCCCCGTCGGTGGTGGGGAGCTGTTTTTT

cdr3_length: 15
v_call: TRBV30
clone_size: few
d_call: -
j_call: TRBJ2-7
cdr3_aa: CAWSVQRAYSYEQYF
cdr3_nt: TGTGCCTGGAGTGTACAGAGGGCCTACTCCTACGAGCAGTACTTC

cdr3_length: 14
v_call: TRBV20-1
clone_size: many
d_call: -
j_call: TRBJ2-3
cdr3_aa: CSATRVTKEDTQYF
cdr3_nt: TGCAGTGCTACCCGGGTGACCAAGGAGGATACGCAGTATTTT

cdr3_length: 16
v_call: TRBV5-1
clone_size: -
d_call: -
j_call: TRBJ1-1
cdr3_aa: CASSRARQDLNTEAFF
cdr3_nt: TGCGCCAGCAGCCGCGCGAGACAGGACTTGAACACTGAAGCTTTCTTT

cdr3_length: 14
v_call: TRBV20-1
clone_size: few
d_call: -
j_call: TRBJ2-3
cdr3_aa: CSAKTDRAPDTQYF
cdr3_nt: TGCAGTGCTAAGACAGATAGGGCACCAGATACGCAGTATTTT

cdr3_length: 12
v_call: TRBV5-1
clone_size: many
d_call: -
j_call: TRBJ2-5
cdr3_aa: CASSTGQETQYF
cdr3_nt: TGCGCCAGCAGCACCGGACAAGAGACCCAGTACTTC

cdr3_length: 13
v_call: TRBV20-1
clone_size: few
d_call: -
j_call: TRBJ2-5
cdr3_aa: CSASPRSWETQYF
cdr3_nt: TGCAGTGCTAGTCCCCGGAGCTGGGAGACCCAGTACTTC

cdr3_length: 13
v_call: TRBV20-1
clone_size: few
d_call: -
j_call: TRBJ1-1
cdr3_aa: CSARDGGTGEAFF
cdr3_nt: TGCAGTGCTAGAGATGGGGGAACGGGTGAAGCTTTCTTT

cdr3_length: 17
v_call: TRBV5-1
clone_size: many
d_call: TRBD2
j_call: TRBJ2-3
cdr3_aa: CASSLLALAGGTDTQYF
cdr3_nt: TGCGCCAGCAGCTTATTAGCCCTAGCGGGGGGCACAGATACGCAGTATTTT